These T cell receptor beta chains were read from a single sample in a study of regulatory T cells in long-lasting Graves disease. From the multiplex PCR reads, TCRdb called clonotypes with MiXCR, one entry per CDR3 protein. This repertoire shows 300,000 to 500,000 distinct CDR3 sequences, about a fifth found once; its top ten account for 20% to 25%. The sequencing used peripheral blood mononuclear cells (PBMCs), collected when the disease was refractory, from a patient treated with antithyroid drugs. These receptors came from a female donor with Graves disease. CDR3s include the opening cysteine and the closing phenylalanine or tryptophan. A D gene is named only where the DNA matches it firmly. Rows may omit the clone size; those that give it use once, few, many or a size class.

D gene: NA; clone size: NA; J gene: TRBJ2-7; V gene: TRBV15; CDR3 DNA: TGTGCCACCAGCAGAGATCCCAACTATCCAGGGCAGTTACCCTACGAGCAGTACTTC; CDR3 protein: CATSRDPNYPGQLPYEQYF
D gene: NA; clone size: many; J gene: TRBJ1-1; V gene: TRBV28; CDR3 DNA: TGTGCCAGCAGTTCCCCCACTTCAGGGAGGAGGTTAGCTGAAGCTTTCTTT; CDR3 protein: CASSSPTSGRRLAEAFF
D gene: NA; clone size: many; J gene: TRBJ1-6; V gene: TRBV2; CDR3 DNA: TGTGCCAGCAGTGTTTTGCCGACGAATTCACCCCTCCACTTT; CDR3 protein: CASSVLPTNSPLHF
D gene: NA; clone size: NA; J gene: TRBJ2-1; V gene: TRBV16; CDR3 DNA: TGTGCCAGCAGCCAATCGCTGGGGGCCAATGAGCAGTTCTTC; CDR3 protein: CASSQSLGANEQFF
D gene: NA; clone size: many; J gene: TRBJ1-5; V gene: TRBV30; CDR3 DNA: TGTGCCTGGAGTGCCAGGACTGGGGCCCAGCATTTT; CDR3 protein: CAWSARTGAQHF
D gene: TRBD1; clone size: many; J gene: TRBJ2-5; V gene: TRBV7-2; CDR3 DNA: TGTGCCAGCAGCAAGGGACAGGGGCAAGAGACCCAGTACTTC; CDR3 protein: CASSKGQGQETQYF
D gene: NA; clone size: NA; J gene: TRBJ2-5; V gene: TRBV12-3/TRBV12-4; CDR3 DNA: TGTGCCAGCAGTTTCGCTTGGGGGACCCAGTACTTC; CDR3 protein: CASSFAWGTQYF
D gene: TRBD2; clone size: few; J gene: TRBJ2-5; V gene: TRBV29-1; CDR3 DNA: TGCAGCGTTGATGTTCGGGGGGGACTAGTTCAAGAGACCCAGTACTTC; CDR3 protein: CSVDVRGGLVQETQYF
D gene: NA; clone size: many; J gene: TRBJ2-2; V gene: TRBV3-1; CDR3 DNA: TGTGCCAGCAGCCAAGTTGCCACCGGGGAGCTGTTTTTT; CDR3 protein: CASSQVATGELFF
D gene: NA; clone size: many; J gene: TRBJ2-7; V gene: TRBV6-2/TRBV6-3; CDR3 DNA: TGTGCCAGCAGCCAATGGGGACCTTTGGGGAGCTACGAGCAGTACTTC; CDR3 protein: CASSQWGPLGSYEQYF
D gene: NA; clone size: few; J gene: TRBJ1-2; V gene: TRBV29-1; CDR3 DNA: TGCAGCGTTGAAGGGGGGCGACGCTATGGCTACACCTTC; CDR3 protein: CSVEGGRRYGYTF
D gene: TRBD1; clone size: NA; J gene: TRBJ1-2; V gene: TRBV30; CDR3 DNA: TGTGCCTGGGGGAGGGACAGGGGGTTCGGCTACACCTTC; CDR3 protein: CAWGRDRGFGYTF
D gene: NA; clone size: many; J gene: TRBJ2-7; V gene: TRBV19; CDR3 DNA: TGTGCCAGTAGACCAAAGGGCGGCCAGGTCGGCGAGCAGTACTTC; CDR3 protein: CASRPKGGQVGEQYF
D gene: NA; clone size: NA; J gene: TRBJ2-5; V gene: TRBV5-5; CDR3 DNA: TGTGCCAGCAGCAGAATCAGGGGTGAGCAAGAGACCCAGTACTTC; CDR3 protein: CASSRIRGEQETQYF
D gene: TRBD1; clone size: few; J gene: TRBJ1-2; V gene: TRBV18; CDR3 DNA: TGTGCCAGCTCACATACGGACAGGGACTATGGCTACACCTTC; CDR3 protein: CASSHTDRDYGYTF
D gene: TRBD2; clone size: many; J gene: TRBJ2-7; V gene: TRBV7-2; CDR3 DNA: TGTGCCAGCAGCAGGCGGACTAGCGGCTCCTACGAGCAGTACTTC; CDR3 protein: CASSRRTSGSYEQYF
D gene: NA; clone size: NA; J gene: TRBJ2-7; V gene: TRBV20-1; CDR3 DNA: TGCAGTGCTAGAGATAGGGGACTTGCCTACGAGCAGTACTTC; CDR3 protein: CSARDRGLAYEQYF
D gene: TRBD2; clone size: few; J gene: TRBJ2-5; V gene: TRBV20-1; CDR3 DNA: TGCAGTGCCTTCCGACTAGCGGGGATACAAGAGACCCAGTACTTC; CDR3 protein: CSAFRLAGIQETQYF
D gene: NA; clone size: many; J gene: TRBJ1-1; V gene: TRBV29-1; CDR3 DNA: TGCAGCGTTGAAGATGACAGAGAGGAAACTGAAGCTTTCTTT; CDR3 protein: CSVEDDREETEAFF
D gene: NA; clone size: many; J gene: TRBJ2-6; V gene: TRBV2; CDR3 DNA: TGTGCCAGCAGTTTCGAAGGGACGGCCTCCTCTGGGGCCAACGTCCTGACTTTC; CDR3 protein: CASSFEGTASSGANVLTF
D gene: TRBD2; clone size: many; J gene: TRBJ2-7; V gene: TRBV29-1; CDR3 DNA: TGCAGCGTTGCTAGCGGGAGTTACGAGCAGTACTTC; CDR3 protein: CSVASGSYEQYF
D gene: NA; clone size: once; J gene: TRBJ1-4; V gene: TRBV7-2; CDR3 DNA: TGTGCCAGCAGCCAAGTATCAACAGGGAAACGGAATCTGTTTTTT; CDR3 protein: CASSQVSTGKRNLFF
D gene: TRBD1; clone size: few; J gene: TRBJ2-5; V gene: TRBV19; CDR3 DNA: TGTGCCAGTAGTATGGGGACAGGGGGAGTGAGAGAGACCCAGTACTTC; CDR3 protein: CASSMGTGGVRETQYF
D gene: NA; clone size: NA; J gene: TRBJ1-6; V gene: TRBV27; CDR3 DNA: TGTGCCAGCAGTACGACAGACTATAATTCACCCCCCCACTTT; CDR3 protein: CASSTTDYNSPPHF
D gene: TRBD1; clone size: NA; J gene: TRBJ1-5; V gene: TRBV19; CDR3 DNA: TGTGCCAGTAACCTACAGGGGCCTGGGGCTAGCAATCAGCCCCAGCATTTT; CDR3 protein: CASNLQGPGASNQPQHF
D gene: NA; clone size: few; J gene: TRBJ1-1; V gene: TRBV6-2/TRBV6-3; CDR3 DNA: TGTGCCAGCAGTTACAGGGAAAGCACTGAAGCTTTCTTT; CDR3 protein: CASSYRESTEAFF
D gene: TRBD2; clone size: NA; J gene: TRBJ2-7; V gene: TRBV10-2; CDR3 DNA: TGCGCCACTAGTCCGGGACTAGCTACTCTCGAGCAGTACTTC; CDR3 protein: CATSPGLATLEQYF
D gene: NA; clone size: few; J gene: TRBJ2-7; V gene: TRBV27; CDR3 DNA: TGTGCCAGCAAATCAAACTACGAGCAGTACTTC; CDR3 protein: CASKSNYEQYF
D gene: NA; clone size: many; J gene: TRBJ2-7; V gene: TRBV12-3/TRBV12-4; CDR3 DNA: TGTGCCAGCAGTATTTTCAGCGAGCAGTACTTC; CDR3 protein: CASSIFSEQYF